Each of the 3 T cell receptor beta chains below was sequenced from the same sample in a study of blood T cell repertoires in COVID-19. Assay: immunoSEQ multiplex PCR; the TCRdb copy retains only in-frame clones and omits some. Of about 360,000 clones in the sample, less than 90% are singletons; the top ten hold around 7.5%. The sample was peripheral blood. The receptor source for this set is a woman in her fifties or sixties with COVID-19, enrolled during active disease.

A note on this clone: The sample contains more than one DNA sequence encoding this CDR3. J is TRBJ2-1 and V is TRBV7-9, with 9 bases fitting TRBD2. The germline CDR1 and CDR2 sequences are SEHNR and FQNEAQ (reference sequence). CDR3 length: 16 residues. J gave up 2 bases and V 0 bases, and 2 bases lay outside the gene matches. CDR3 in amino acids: CASSLALAGTYNEQFF. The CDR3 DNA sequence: TGTGCCAGCAGCTTAGCTCTAGCGGGGACCTACAATGAGCAGTTCTTC.

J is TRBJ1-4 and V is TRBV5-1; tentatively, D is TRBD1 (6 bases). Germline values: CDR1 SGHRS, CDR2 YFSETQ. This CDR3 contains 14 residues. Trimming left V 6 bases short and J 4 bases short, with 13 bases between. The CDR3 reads CASNLGQFNEKLFF. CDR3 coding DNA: TGCGCCAGCAATTTAGGACAGTTTAATGAAAAACTGTTTTTT.

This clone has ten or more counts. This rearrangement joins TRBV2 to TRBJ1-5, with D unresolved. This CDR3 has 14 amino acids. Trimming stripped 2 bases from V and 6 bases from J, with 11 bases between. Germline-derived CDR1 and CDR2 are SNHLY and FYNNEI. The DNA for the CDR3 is TGTGCCAGCAGTGAAAATGCCGGGTCTCAGCCCCAGCATTTT. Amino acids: CASSENAGSQPQHF.